The entry below gives a single TCR beta chain sequence along with its context. J lost 1 base, V lost 6 bases, and 9 bases had no gene match. CDR3 length: 16 residues. Germline lookup yields CDR1 KGHSH and CDR2 LQKENI. The source of the sample is a study of blood T cell repertoires in COVID-19. Study summary: Samples of COVID-19 (acute and convalescent) were obtained from the United States, Italy and Spain. Nucleic acid was either cDNA or gDNA, and it came from T cells, B-cell-depleted T cells, or PBMCs.

Original methodology: Researchers report that nucleated cell counts were estimated from reference gene primer amplification. This table comes from immunoSEQ multiplex PCR, and its TCRdb copy is limited to in-frame clones, with some not included. V and J calls and clone size are those listed in that table; D and trimming were worked out from the DNA. The repertoire has about 62,000 clones, roughly 89% of them found once; the top ten carry 1.3%. Source material: peripheral blood. The sequence derives from a woman older than 75 with acute or convalescent COVID-19. The chain has TRBV18 and TRBJ1-5; TRBD1 agrees at 7 bases. In nucleotides, the CDR3 is TGTGCCAGCTCCCTAGACAGGGCACTAAGCAATCAGCCCCAGCATTTT. Its protein product is CASSLDRALSNQPQHF. Looking up the rest from reference TRBV18 and TRBJ1-5 gives the full variable domain: NAGVMQNPRHLVRRRGQEARLRCSPMKGHSHVYWYRQLPEEGLKFMVYLQKENIIDESGMPKERFSAEFPKEGPSILRIQQVVRGDSAAYFCASSLDRALSNQPQHFGDGTRLSIL.